This T cell receptor (beta chain) was retrieved from a study of blood T cells in healthy people across ages. A second PCR, run for about 7 to 11 cycles, used a sample-barcoded 5' primer plus a J-beta primer mix. Each cDNA molecule was tagged by a template-switch adaptor with 12 random nucleotides. TCRdb itself ran the 5' RACE reads through MiXCR, one entry per CDR3 protein. The table lists 650,000 to 950,000 distinct CDR3 sequences, roughly 44% of them singletons, with under 20% in the top ten. This CDR3 is 16 amino acids long. CDR1 is SGHRS and CDR2 is YFSETQ in the germline V gene. Sequencing was carried out using blood. The origin of this receptor is a man in his sixties in good health. This sequence joins TRBV5-1 and TRBJ2-5; 8 bases fit TRBD1. The end of the DNA fits TRBJ2-7 better, so the J call may be wrong. The CDR3 DNA reads as TGCGCCAGCACCCTTGGACAGGGTGGCTTCTCCTACGAGCAGTACTTC. This codes for CASTLGQGGFSYEQYF.